The 18 T cell receptor beta chains in this list originate from one sample, sequenced in a study of OX40 agonist ivuxolimab in advanced cancers. Sequenced by immunoSEQ multiplex PCR; TCRdb stores in-frame clones only, minus some. The sample lists roughly 49,000 clones; over 60% were seen once. The specimen was CD4+ or CD8+ T cells sorted from blood, collected in a trial of the OX40 agonist ivuxolimab. The receptors originated from an adult with an advanced solid tumor such as melanoma, head and neck, liver or kidney cancer.

This clone was found once. The chain links TRBV27 to TRBJ2-7, with a tentative D call TRBD2 (5 bases). The CDR3 totals 13 residues. Germline lookup yields CDR1 MNHEY and CDR2 SMNVEV (reference sequence). V was shortened by 3 bases and J by 3 bases, with 9 bases between the two germline ends. The CDR3 loop is CASSFSGVYEQYF. For the CDR3, the DNA is TGTGCCAGCAGTTTTTCCGGGGTCTACGAGCAGTACTTC.

The chain employs TRBV7-2 and TRBJ1-1; D uncertain. CDR1 is SGHTA and CDR2 is FQGNSA in the germline V gene. The CDR3 has 13 residues. Trimming pared 5 bases from V and 4 bases from J, leaving 11 bases between. The CDR3 sequence: CASSPRDVTEAFF. The CDR3 DNA reads TGTGCCAGCAGCCCTAGGGATGTCACTGAAGCTTTCTTT.

A note on this clone: A read error may account for a junction end that differs from germline. This sequence joins TRBV7-2 and TRBJ2-2; D is undetermined. Germline CDR1 and CDR2: SGHTA and FQGNSA. The CDR3 loop spans 15 amino acids. CDR3 region: CASSPLRPNIGELFF. The CDR3 region has the DNA TGTGCCAGCAGCCCTCTCCGACCGAACATCGGGGAGCTGTTTTTT.

The sample holds a few counts of this clone. CDR3 DNA sequence: TGTGCCACCGGTCAGCCCCAGCATTTT. Protein: CATGQPQHF. V is TRBV15 and J is TRBJ1-5; D not certain. Per the germline V gene, CDR1 is LNHNV and CDR2 is YYDKDF (reference sequence). The CDR3 loop spans 9 amino acids. The germline V and J ends were trimmed by 8 bases and 6 bases, with 2 bases remaining between them. Combining the CDR3 with reference TRBV15 and TRBJ1-5 gives the whole variable domain DAMVIQNPRYQVTQFGKPVTLSCSQTLNHNVMYWYQQKSSQAPKLLFHYYDKDFNNEADTPDNFQSRRPNTSFCFLDIRSPGLGDTAMYLCATGQPQHFGDGTRLSIL.

The chain employs TRBV5-1 and TRBJ1-5; D call uncertain. Trimming cost V 4 bases and J 6 bases, with 11 bases left between them. CDR1 is SGHRS and CDR2 is YFSETQ in the germline V gene. The CDR3 loop spans 13 amino acids. CDR3 sequence reads: CASSPAEGQPQHF. The CDR3, as DNA: TGCGCCAGCAGCCCAGCCGAAGGTCAGCCCCAGCATTTT.

The chain joins TRBV5-8 to TRBJ2-1; 7 nucleotides line up with TRBD1. Trimming at V came to 5 bases and at J to 4 bases, leaving 9 bases not matched to a gene. Germline CDR1 SGHTS, CDR2 YDEGEE. The CDR3 is made up of 15 amino acids. DNA for the CDR3: TGTGCCAGCAGTCCGAGACAGGGATTGTACAATGAGCAGTTCTTC. Its protein product is CASSPRQGLYNEQFF. Variable domain in full (rest from reference TRBV5-8 and TRBJ2-1): EAGVTQSPTHLIKTRGQQATLRCSPISGHTSVYWYQQALGLGLQFLLWYDEGEERNRGNFPPRFSGRQFPNYSSELNVNALELEDSALYLCASSPRQGLYNEQFFGPGTRLTVL.

The chain joins TRBV9 to TRBJ1-2, with D perhaps TRBD1 (6 bases). Germline assignment: CDR1 SGDLS and CDR2 YYNGEE. This CDR3 region has 13 residues. V dropped 7 bases and J dropped 4 bases, with 14 bases sitting between them. Written as DNA, the CDR3 is TGTGCCAGCTCCTACTTGGGGGCCTATGGCTACACCTTC. Its protein is CASSYLGAYGYTF.

This CDR3 is CASSLRGAQYF. CDR3 nucleotides: TGTGCCAGCAGCTTAAGGGGAGCCCAGTACTTC. This chain connects TRBV11-2 to TRBJ2-5, with D perhaps being TRBD1 or TRBD2 (5 bases each). This CDR3 spans 11 amino acids. V was shortened by 2 bases and J by 9 bases, with 7 bases between the two germline ends. The germline gives CDR1 SGHAT, CDR2 FQNNGV.

In nucleotides, the CDR3 is TGTGCCAGCAGCTCTACCCGTTTCCGACTCGGAGGTACCTACAATGAGCAGTTCTTC. Translating it yields CASSSTRFRLGGTYNEQFF. V gene TRBV7-9 combines with J gene TRBJ2-1; maybe TRBD2 (5 bases). CDR1 is SEHNR, CDR2 FQNEAQ, per germline (reference sequence). This CDR3 comprises 19 residues. V gave up 4 bases and J gave up 2 bases, with 24 bases separating them.

V is TRBV9 and J is TRBJ2-1; D not resolved. The CDR3 runs to 13 residues. Germline V gene data show CDR1 as SGDLS and CDR2 as YYNGEE. V was trimmed by 0 bases and J by 6 bases, leaving 7 bases between them. The chain's CDR3 is CASSVGQLNEQFF. Written as DNA, the CDR3 is TGTGCCAGCAGCGTAGGGCAGCTCAATGAGCAGTTCTTC.

V is TRBV7-8 and J is TRBJ2-7; the D gene is possibly TRBD1 (6 bases). Trimming left V 5 bases short and J 4 bases short, with 18 bases between. This CDR3 region has 15 residues. Germline CDR1 and CDR2: SGHVS and FQNEAQ. Written as DNA, the CDR3 is TGTGCCAGCAGCCCCAGACTAACAGGGAAATACGAGCAGTACTTC. It encodes CASSPRLTGKYEQYF.

This chain uses TRBV7-6 with TRBJ2-1; D is undetermined. Germline values: CDR1 SGHVS, CDR2 FNYEAQ. The CDR3 covers 13 residues. The germline V and J ends were trimmed by 3 bases and 5 bases, with 8 bases remaining between them. The CDR3 sequence: CASSLGRNNEQFF. In DNA, the CDR3 is TGTGCCAGCAGCTTGGGCCGTAACAATGAGCAGTTCTTC.

The table lists this clone with a count of one. The CDR3 coding sequence is TGTGCCAGCAGCTTCGGCGGGAGAGTTACCGGGGAGCTGTTTTTT. Its protein product is CASSFGGRVTGELFF. The chain combines TRBV7-9 with TRBJ2-2, with 7 bases that match TRBD2. Germline V gene data show CDR1 as SEHNR and CDR2 as FQNEAQ (reference sequence). V trimming: 3 bases; J trimming: 5 bases; junction bases outside the gene matches: 6. This CDR3 is built from 15 residues.

The sample holds many counts of this clone. The chain recombines TRBV7-2 with TRBJ1-6; 8 bases line up with TRBD1. V gave up 2 bases and J gave up 9 bases; unmatched junction bases: 6. Germline CDR1 is SGHTA and CDR2 is FQGNSA. The CDR3 runs 15 residues. This chain's CDR3 is CASSLNYRGTSPLHF. CDR3 DNA sequence: TGTGCCAGCAGCTTAAATTACAGGGGGACTTCACCCCTCCACTTT.

The genes are TRBV6-5 and TRBJ1-5; D perhaps matches TRBD1 (5 bases). The V gene's germline CDR1 is MNHEY and CDR2 SVGAGI. This CDR3 comprises 14 residues. V lost 2 bases and J lost 5, with 10 bases in between. This chain's CDR3 is CASSYGGIDQPQHF. DNA for the CDR3: TGTGCCAGCAGTTACGGGGGTATTGATCAGCCCCAGCATTTT.

CDR3 DNA: TGTGCCAGCAAAGGCACTGGGACACAGCTTTACGCGAACACCGGGGAGCTGTTTTTT. Translating gives CASKGTGTQLYANTGELFF. The V gene is TRBV27, the J gene TRBJ2-2, with D perhaps TRBD1 (6 bases). The germline V and J ends were trimmed by 7 bases and 0 bases, with 24 bases remaining between them. The CDR3 runs to 19 residues. Looked up from germline, CDR1 is MNHEY and CDR2 is SMNVEV (reference sequence).

V gene TRBV30 combines with J gene TRBJ1-6; a weak D match, TRBD1 (6 bases). The CDR3 extends over 13 amino acids. V lost 2 bases to trimming and J lost 10 bases, with 12 bases between them. CDR1 is GTSNPN, CDR2 SVGIG, per germline (reference sequence). CDR3 DNA: TGTGCCTGGAGTAGGCAGGGGCGCTCACCCCTCCACTTT. This encodes CAWSRQGRSPLHF. Filled out from reference TRBV30 and TRBJ1-6, the complete variable domain reads SQTIHQWPATLVQPVGSPLSLECTVEGTSNPNLYWYRQAAGRGLQLLFYSVGIGQISSEVPQNLSASRPQDRQFILSSKKLLLSDSGFYLCAWSRQGRSPLHFGNGTRLTVT.

This clone was detected a few times. The rearrangement links TRBV5-1 to TRBJ2-7, with D perhaps matching TRBD1 (6 bases). The CDR3 spans 14 residues. V was shortened by 3 bases and J by 2 bases, with 12 bases between the two germline ends. Germline loops: CDR1 SGHRS, CDR2 YFSETQ. This CDR3 reads CASSWYRDPYEQYF. The CDR3 DNA reads as TGCGCCAGCAGCTGGTACAGGGACCCCTACGAGCAGTACTTC.